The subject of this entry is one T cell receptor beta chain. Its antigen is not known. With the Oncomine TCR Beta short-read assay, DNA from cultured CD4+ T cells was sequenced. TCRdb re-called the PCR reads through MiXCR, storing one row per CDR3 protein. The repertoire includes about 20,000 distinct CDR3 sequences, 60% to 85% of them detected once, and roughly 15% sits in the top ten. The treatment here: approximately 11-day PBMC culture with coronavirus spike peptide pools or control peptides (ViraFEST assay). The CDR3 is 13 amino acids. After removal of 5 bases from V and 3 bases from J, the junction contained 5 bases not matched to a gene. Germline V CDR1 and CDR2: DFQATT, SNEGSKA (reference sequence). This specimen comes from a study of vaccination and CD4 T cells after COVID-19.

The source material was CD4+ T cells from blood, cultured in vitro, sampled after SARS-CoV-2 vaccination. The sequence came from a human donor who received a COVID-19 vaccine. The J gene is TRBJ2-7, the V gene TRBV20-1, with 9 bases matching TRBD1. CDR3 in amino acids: CSAQRQGVYEQYF. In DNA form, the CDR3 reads TGCAGTGCTCAAAGACAGGGGGTCTACGAGCAGTACTTC.